The next 24 T cell receptor beta chains were all read from a single sample in a study of CD8 T cells in ankylosing spondylitis. Study findings and constraints: Made up of under 10 highly homologous variants, a TCR beta motif appeared characteristic of ankylosing spondylitis blood.

Each CDR3 protein is one row after TCRdb ran MiXCR on the 5' RACE reads. The table shows approximately 500,000 distinct CDR3 sequences, with roughly 13% occurring only once. Their antigen targets remain unknown. Sequencing input: blood, either unsorted or a sorted T cell fraction (not recorded which). The receptors here all came from a male donor with ankylosing spondylitis.

This clonotype was seen only a few times. CDR3 sequence (DNA): TGCGCCAGCAGCTTCCAGACAGGGTATCAGACCGGGGAGCTGTTTTTT. Its protein is CASSFQTGYQTGELFF. The gene calls are TRBV5-1 and TRBJ2-2; 7 bases are shared with TRBD1. The CDR3 has 16 amino acids. Germline V lookup: CDR1 SGHRS, CDR2 YFSETQ. V was clipped by 2 bases and J by 5 bases; unmatched bases: 9.

The V and J genes are TRBV27 and TRBJ2-1, with TRBD2 identical over 10 bases. This CDR3 has 15 amino acids. The V segment lost 7 bases and the J segment 5 bases; nucleotides outside the gene matches: 8. Germline lookup yields CDR1 MNHEY and CDR2 SMNVEV (reference sequence). The DNA for the CDR3 is TGTGCCAGCACCCCCGGGACTAGCGCCAACAATGAGCAGTTCTTC. It translates to CASTPGTSANNEQFF.

This clonotype was observed at least ten times. The chain joins TRBV7-8 to TRBJ1-1; D unresolved. CDR1 and CDR2 (germline): SGHVS, FQNEAQ. The length of the CDR3 is 13 residues. The V end was cut by 4 bases, the J end by 5 bases, with 11 bases between. CDR3 bases: TGTGCCAGCAGCTCAAGGCGAGCAACTGAAGCTTTCTTT. Its protein product is CASSSRRATEAFF.

Many counts were recorded for this clonotype. The chain couples TRBV29-1 to TRBJ2-6, with unresolved D. The CDR3 is 12 residues long. CDR1 and CDR2 from the germline V gene are SQVTM and ANQGSEA. V lost 3 bases and J 2 bases, leaving 2 bases between the germline ends. The chain's CDR3 is CSVEAGANVLTF. CDR3 nucleotide sequence: TGCAGCGTTGAGGCTGGGGCCAACGTCCTGACTTTC. Looking up the rest from reference TRBV29-1 and TRBJ2-6 gives the full variable domain: SAVISQKPSRDICQRGTSLTIQCQVDSQVTMMFWYRQQPGQSLTLIATANQGSEATYESGFVIDKFPISRPNLTFSTLTVSNMSPEDSSIYLCSVEAGANVLTFGAGSRLTVL.

The CDR3 sequence: CASSLVTGEPGYTF. The CDR3, as DNA: TGTGCCAGCAGCTTAGTCACCGGAGAACCTGGCTACACCTTC. This chain connects TRBV7-9 to TRBJ1-2; D gene uncertain. The ends were cut back, 1 base at V and 7 bases at J, with 13 bases in the middle. Germline V CDR1 and CDR2: SEHNR, FQNEAQ (reference sequence). The CDR3 runs 14 residues.

This clonotype was seen a handful of times. The chain couples TRBV29-1 to TRBJ1-1, with D perhaps TRBD1 (5 bases). The V end lost 4 bases, the J end lost 6 bases, and 12 bases lay between the germline ends. The CDR3 consists of 12 residues. CDR1 SQVTM and CDR2 ANQGSEA come from the germline V gene. In DNA, the CDR3 is TGCAGCGTTGTAAGGGGCGGGGCTGAAGCTTTCTTT. Protein sequence: CSVVRGGAEAFF.

In this sample, this clonotype turned up a few times. The J gene is TRBJ2-1, the V gene TRBV20-1; 14 bases are shared with TRBD2. The trim removed 4 bases at V and 6 bases at J, leaving 17 bases unmatched. The CDR3 length is 19 residues. The germline gives CDR1 DFQATT, CDR2 SNEGSKA (reference sequence). The CDR3 DNA sequence: TGCAGTGCTACAAGGACTAGCGGGAGGTCCGACGCTTCGGGCAATGAGCAGTTCTTC. This translates into CSATRTSGRSDASGNEQFF.

This rearrangement joins TRBV3-1 to TRBJ2-2, with D possibly being TRBD2 (6 bases). Trimming cost V 4 bases and J 7 bases, with 13 bases left between them. Germline V gene lookup returns CDR1 LGHDT and CDR2 YNNKEL (reference sequence). This CDR3 region has 14 residues. In DNA, the CDR3 is TGTGCCAGCAGCCGGACTATATCAGGCGGGGAGCTGTTTTTT. This encodes CASSRTISGGELFF. Combining the CDR3 with reference TRBV3-1 and TRBJ2-2 gives the whole variable domain DTAVSQTPKYLVTQMGNDKSIKCEQNLGHDTMYWYKQDSKKFLKIMFSYNNKELIINETVPNRFSPKSPDKAHLNLHINSLELGDSAVYFCASSRTISGGELFFGEGSRLTVL.

The chain combines TRBV3-1 with TRBJ2-2; 8 bases fit TRBD2. The CDR3 runs 16 residues. CDR1 LGHDT and CDR2 YNNKEL come from the germline V gene (reference sequence). V trimming: 0 bases; J trimming: 6 bases; junction bases outside the gene matches: 6. The CDR3 DNA sequence: TGTGCCAGCAGCCAAGACAGCGGGAGTATCCCCGGGGAGCTGTTTTTT. It encodes CASSQDSGSIPGELFF.

Only a few counts were recorded for this clonotype. The chain is built from TRBV20-1 and TRBJ2-5; TRBD2 agrees at 8 bases. This CDR3 is 16 amino acids long. Trimming cost V 1 base and J 5 bases; bases outside gene matches: 12. Germline CDR1 reads DFQATT; CDR2 reads SNEGSKA (reference sequence). The CDR3 region is CSARAPRSSGIETQYF. As DNA, the CDR3 is TGCAGTGCTAGAGCGCCAAGAAGTAGCGGGATCGAGACCCAGTACTTC.

The sample holds a few counts of this clonotype. The rearrangement joins TRBV12-3 or TRBV12-4 to TRBJ2-2; unclear D gene. CDR3 length: 17 residues. Trimming stripped 6 bases from V and 0 bases from J, with 17 bases between. The CDR3 loop is CASSSPFTASNTGELFF. As DNA, the CDR3 is TGTGCCAGCAGCTCCCCCTTCACCGCGTCGAACACCGGGGAGCTGTTTTTT.

This clonotype was seen only a few times. The V gene is TRBV11-1, the J gene TRBJ2-2, with a possible D match to TRBD2 (5 bases). V gave up 1 base and J gave up 1 base, with 13 bases separating them. Germline values: CDR1 SGHAT, CDR2 FQDESV (reference sequence). This CDR3 has 17 amino acids. The chain's CDR3 is CASSLGTWQMNTGELFF. The CDR3 bases are TGTGCCAGCAGCTTAGGGACTTGGCAGATGAACACCGGGGAGCTGTTTTTT.

This clonotype was observed a few times. The chain couples TRBV7-9 to TRBJ2-1, with D uncertain. This CDR3 region has 15 residues. Germline V gene sequence: CDR1 SEHNR, CDR2 FQNEAQ (reference sequence). Between the trimmed V and J ends, which lost 3 bases and 0 bases, there was a span of 9 bases. The CDR3 DNA reads as TGTGCCAGCAGCTTGGCAATTGGCTCCTACAATGAGCAGTTCTTC. Its protein is CASSLAIGSYNEQFF.

This chain joins TRBV4-1 and TRBJ1-1; tentatively, D is TRBD1 (5 bases). The ends were cut back, 0 bases at V and 6 bases at J, with 17 bases in the middle. This CDR3 has 16 residues. Per the germline V gene, CDR1 is MGHRA and CDR2 is YSYEKL. CDR3 bases: TGCGCCAGCAGCCAAGAAGCGGCACTGGGGGTCCCTGAAGCTTTCTTT. It encodes CASSQEAALGVPEAFF.

The gene calls are TRBV5-6 and TRBJ2-7; D tentatively fits TRBD1 or TRBD2 (5 bases each). The CDR3 runs 16 residues. Germline CDR1 SGHDT, CDR2 YYEEEE. Trimming cost V 1 base and J 0 bases, with 14 bases left between them. The CDR3 DNA sequence: TGTGCCAGCAGCTTGATTCCCGGGACCCCCTCCTACGAGCAGTACTTC. Amino acid sequence: CASSLIPGTPSYEQYF.

This clonotype turned up a few times. Just one base apart from a much larger clone, this may be a read error. V and J are TRBV24-1 and TRBJ2-1; D may be TRBD1 (5 bases). V lost 3 bases, J lost 10 bases, and 15 bases lay in between. The CDR3 length is 14 residues. Germline lookup yields CDR1 KGHDR and CDR2 SFDVKD. CDR3 nucleotide sequence: TGTGCCACCAGTGATCGACAGCTCCTTAAGGAGCAGTTCTTC. Amino acids: CATSDRQLLKEQFF.

There are many counts of this clonotype. The chain links TRBV7-9 to TRBJ2-3; D gene unclear. The CDR3 spans 10 residues. The germline V and J ends were trimmed by 7 bases and 6 bases, with 5 bases remaining between them. The germline gives CDR1 SEHNR, CDR2 FQNEAQ (reference sequence). The CDR3 reads CASTLDTQYF. For the CDR3, the DNA is TGTGCCAGCACACTGGATACGCAGTATTTT.

The chain couples TRBV30 to TRBJ1-1; 10 bases match TRBD1. Germline V CDR1 and CDR2: GTSNPN, SVGIG (reference sequence). This CDR3 region has 14 residues. V shed 0 bases and J 4 bases; nucleotides not matched to a gene: 2. CDR3 region: CAWSVGDRGTEAFF. In nucleotides, the CDR3 is TGTGCCTGGAGTGTAGGGGACAGGGGCACTGAAGCTTTCTTT.

This clonotype was detected only a few times. J is TRBJ2-1 and V is TRBV7-2, with D unclear. This CDR3 has 11 residues. Germline V CDR1 and CDR2: SGHTA, FQGNSA. V lost 5 bases and J lost 8, with 7 bases in between. CDR3 in amino acids: CASSTKDEQFF. The CDR3 nucleotides are TGTGCCAGCAGCACTAAGGATGAGCAGTTCTTC.

This clonotype was detected only a few times. The V call is TRBV20-1, the J call TRBJ2-6; D is possibly TRBD1 (6 bases). V was trimmed by 6 bases and J by 2 bases, leaving 11 bases between them. Per germline, CDR1 DFQATT and CDR2 SNEGSKA (reference sequence). This CDR3 has 14 amino acids. The CDR3 protein is CSAKQGTGANVLTF. DNA for the CDR3: TGCAGTGCCAAACAGGGCACTGGGGCCAACGTCCTGACTTTC.

The rearrangement links TRBV5-1 to TRBJ1-1; D not certain. Germline V CDR1 and CDR2: SGHRS, YFSETQ. Trimming shortened V by 5 bases and J by 0 bases, and 8 bases separated the two germline ends. This CDR3 comprises 13 residues. CDR3 bases: TGCGCCAGCAGTGAAGACATGAACACTGAAGCTTTCTTT. It is translated as CASSEDMNTEAFF.

This clonotype was seen a handful of times. The J gene is TRBJ2-3, the V gene TRBV10-3; 7 nucleotides line up with TRBD1. This CDR3 has 15 residues. Germline lookup yields CDR1 ENHRY and CDR2 SYGVKD. V shed 6 bases, J shed 3 bases, and the junction held 9 bases outside the gene matches. CDR3 protein: CAIRRIDRATDTQYF. In DNA form, the CDR3 reads TGTGCCATCAGGCGAATCGACAGGGCGACAGATACGCAGTATTTT.

This clonotype was found once. The J gene is TRBJ1-4, the V gene TRBV5-5, with no clear D. There are 14 residues in the CDR3. Germline V gene data show CDR1 as SGHKS and CDR2 as YYEKEE (reference sequence). V was clipped by 4 bases and J by 4 bases, with 11 bases between them. CDR3 sequence (DNA): TGTGCCAGCAGCCCCGGGGTATATAATGAAAAACTGTTTTTT. This translates into CASSPGVYNEKLFF.

This clonotype was seen a handful of times. This chain joins TRBV12-3 or TRBV12-4 and TRBJ1-5, with D possibly being TRBD1 (6 bases). The CDR3 has 17 amino acids. With 3 bases removed from V and 1 base from J, the gap between germline ends came to 16 bases. The CDR3 is CASSFSVQGSSNQPQHF. CDR3 nucleotide sequence: TGTGCCAGCAGTTTTTCAGTACAGGGATCGAGCAATCAGCCCCAGCATTTT.